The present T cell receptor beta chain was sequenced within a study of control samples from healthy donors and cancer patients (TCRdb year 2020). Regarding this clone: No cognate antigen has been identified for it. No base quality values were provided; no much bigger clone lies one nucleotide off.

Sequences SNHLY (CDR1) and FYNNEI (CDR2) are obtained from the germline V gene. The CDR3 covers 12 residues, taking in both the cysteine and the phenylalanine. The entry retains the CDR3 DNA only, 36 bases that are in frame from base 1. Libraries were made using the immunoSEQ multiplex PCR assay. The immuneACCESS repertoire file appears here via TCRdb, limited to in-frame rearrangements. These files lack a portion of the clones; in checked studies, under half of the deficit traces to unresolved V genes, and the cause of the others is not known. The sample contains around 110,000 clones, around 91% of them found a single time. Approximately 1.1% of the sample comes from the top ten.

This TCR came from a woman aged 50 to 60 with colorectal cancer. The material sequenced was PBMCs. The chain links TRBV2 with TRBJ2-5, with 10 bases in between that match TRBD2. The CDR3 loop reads CGQREGEETQYF. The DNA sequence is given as TGTGGGCAGCGGGAGGGCGAAGAGACCCAGTACTTC.